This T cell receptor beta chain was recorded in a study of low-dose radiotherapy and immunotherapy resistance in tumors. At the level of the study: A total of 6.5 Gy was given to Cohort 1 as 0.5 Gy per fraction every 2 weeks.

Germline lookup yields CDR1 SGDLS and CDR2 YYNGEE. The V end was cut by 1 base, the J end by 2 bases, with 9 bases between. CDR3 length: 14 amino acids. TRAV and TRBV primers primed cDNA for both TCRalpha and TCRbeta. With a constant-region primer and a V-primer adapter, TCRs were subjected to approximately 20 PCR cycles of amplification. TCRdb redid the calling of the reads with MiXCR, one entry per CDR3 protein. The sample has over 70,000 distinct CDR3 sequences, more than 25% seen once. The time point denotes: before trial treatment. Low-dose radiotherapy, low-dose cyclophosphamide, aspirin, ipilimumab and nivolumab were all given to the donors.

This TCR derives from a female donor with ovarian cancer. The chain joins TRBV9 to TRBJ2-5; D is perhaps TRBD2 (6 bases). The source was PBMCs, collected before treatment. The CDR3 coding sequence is TGTGCCAGCAGCGTAACCGGGACTCAAGAGACCCAGTACTTC. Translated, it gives CASSVTGTQETQYF.